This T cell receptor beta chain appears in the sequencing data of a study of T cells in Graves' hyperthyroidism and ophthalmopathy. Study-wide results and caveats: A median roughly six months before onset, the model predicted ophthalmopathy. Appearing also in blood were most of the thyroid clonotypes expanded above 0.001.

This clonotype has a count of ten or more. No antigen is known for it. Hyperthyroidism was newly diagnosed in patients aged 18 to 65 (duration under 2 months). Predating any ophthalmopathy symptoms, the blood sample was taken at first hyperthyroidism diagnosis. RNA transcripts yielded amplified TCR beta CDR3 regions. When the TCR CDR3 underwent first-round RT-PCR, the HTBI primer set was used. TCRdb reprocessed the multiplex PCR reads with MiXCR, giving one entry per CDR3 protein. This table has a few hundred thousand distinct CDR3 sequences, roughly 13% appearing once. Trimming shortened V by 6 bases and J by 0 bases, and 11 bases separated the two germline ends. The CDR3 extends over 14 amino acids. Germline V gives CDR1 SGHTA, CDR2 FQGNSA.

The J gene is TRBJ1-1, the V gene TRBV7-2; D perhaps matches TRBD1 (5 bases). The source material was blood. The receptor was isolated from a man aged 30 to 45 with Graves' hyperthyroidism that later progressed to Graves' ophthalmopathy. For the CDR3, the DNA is TGTGCCAGCAGACGGGGACCAATGAACACTGAAGCTTTCTTT. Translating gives CASRRGPMNTEAFF. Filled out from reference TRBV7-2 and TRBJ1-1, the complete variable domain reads GAGVSQSPSNKVTEKGKDVELRCDPISGHTALYWYRQSLGQGLEFLIYFQGNSAPDKSGLPSDRFSAERTGGSVSTLTIQRTQQEDSAVYLCASRRGPMNTEAFFGQGTRLTVV.